The 19 T cell receptor beta chains listed next were all sequenced from one sample in a study of read filtering for tumor transcriptome and immune sequencing. From 400 to 450 ng of RNA, a library with molecular barcoded alpha/delta and beta/gamma adaptors was made. TCRdb processed the reads anew with MiXCR; each CDR3 protein has one entry. The table records approximately 43,000 distinct CDR3 sequences, around an eighth of them present only once. The specimen sequenced was a population of CD138-negative cells sorted from bone marrow. The receptors were sampled from a donor older than 35 with multiple myeloma.

This clonotype has at least ten counts. The V gene is TRBV6-5, the J gene TRBJ1-2; D uncertain. Deletions cut 5 bases from V and 0 bases from J, with 13 bases between. This CDR3 region has 15 residues. The germline CDR1 and CDR2 sequences are MNHEY and SVGAGI. This chain's CDR3 is CASSLGDGTNYGYTF. DNA for the CDR3: TGTGCCAGCAGTCTGGGTGACGGAACTAACTATGGCTACACCTTC.

In its sample, this clonotype was seen many times. The rearrangement joins TRBV7-8 to TRBJ2-3; TRBD1 is a possible D gene (5 bases). Trimming cost V 4 bases and J 9 bases, with 17 bases left between them. In germline, CDR1 is SGHVS, CDR2 FQNEAQ. The CDR3 has 14 amino acids. DNA of the CDR3: TGTGCCAGCAGCTCCGCAGGGCCCCTTAGGACGCAGTATTTT. It specifies CASSSAGPLRTQYF.

This clonotype was found many times. The V and J genes are TRBV28 and TRBJ2-5, with 7 nucleotides matching TRBD1. From germline, CDR1 is MDHEN and CDR2 SYDVKM. This CDR3 has 13 residues. The ends lost 8 bases at V and 3 bases at J; junction bases unmatched: 6. Here the CDR3 DNA reads TGTGCCAGCTCACCGGGACAGAAAGAGACCCAGTACTTC. Translation: CASSPGQKETQYF.

The table lists this clonotype with a few counts. This may come from a read error, since a much larger clone is one base off. The V and J genes are TRBV28 and TRBJ1-1; D not certain. Germline V CDR1 and CDR2: MDHEN, SYDVKM. CDR3 length equals 15 residues. CDR3 residues: CSSTLRFHGYTEAFF. The CDR3 DNA follows: TGTTCCAGCACCTTGCGGTTCCACGGATACACTGAAGCTTTCTTT.

There are many counts of this clonotype. This chain joins TRBV3-1 and TRBJ2-7, with D tentatively TRBD2 (7 bases). CDR1 is LGHDT, CDR2 YNNKEL, per germline (reference sequence). The CDR3 totals 14 residues. The germline V and J ends were trimmed by 5 bases and 7 bases, with 18 bases remaining between them. The chain's CDR3 is CASSERGASGEQYF. In DNA form, the CDR3 reads TGTGCCAGCAGCGAACGGGGGGCCTCTGGGGAGCAGTACTTC.

This clonotype was counted between two and nine times. This chain joins TRBV28 and TRBJ1-1, with a possible D match to TRBD1 (6 bases). Per germline, CDR1 MDHEN and CDR2 SYDVKM. The length of the CDR3 is 14 residues. CDR3 in DNA: TGTGCATCCGGAGGCGGGGGCGTGGGCAGTGAAGCTTTCTTT. This codes for CASGGGGVGSEAFF.

The chain is built from TRBV20-1 and TRBJ2-3; 8 bases match TRBD1. CDR1 is DFQATT, CDR2 SNEGSKA, per germline (reference sequence). After removal of 6 bases from V and 2 bases from J, the junction contained 13 bases not matched to a gene. This CDR3 has 16 amino acids. CDR3 amino acids: CSAKIDRTGITDTQYF. Written as DNA, the CDR3 is TGCAGTGCCAAAATAGACAGGACAGGGATCACAGATACGCAGTATTTT.

This clonotype was seen at least ten times. The V call is TRBV11-2, the J call TRBJ2-2; either TRBD1 or TRBD2 may supply D (5 bases each). The CDR3 has 13 amino acids. Deletions cut 7 bases from V and 6 bases from J, with 12 bases between. The germline V gene encodes CDR1 SGHAT and CDR2 FQNNGV. CDR3 sequence: CASMGDGAGELFF. The CDR3 coding sequence is TGTGCCAGCATGGGGGATGGGGCCGGGGAGCTGTTTTTT.

The rearrangement links TRBV13 to TRBJ1-2; the D is unclear. The CDR3 runs 14 residues. Germline V lookup: CDR1 PRHDT, CDR2 FYEKMQ (reference sequence). Trimming cost V 5 bases and J 6 bases, with 16 bases left between them. The CDR3 DNA sequence: TGTGCCAGCAGCGTCCAGGACCCCTTCCATGGCTACACCTTC. It encodes CASSVQDPFHGYTF.

J is TRBJ1-4 and V is TRBV4-3, with D maybe TRBD1 (5 bases). Looked up from germline, CDR1 is LGHNA and CDR2 is YSLEER. The CDR3 extends over 14 amino acids. Trimming took off 4 bases at V and 8 bases at J, with 14 bases between the two ends. This CDR3 reads CASSPDGGREKLFF. For the CDR3, the DNA is TGCGCCAGCAGCCCGGACGGGGGAAGAGAAAAACTGTTTTTT.

This clonotype occurred a few times. A much larger clone lies a single base off, so this may be a read error. This rearrangement joins TRBV5-5 to TRBJ2-3; D might be TRBD2 (6 bases). CDR3 length: 15 amino acids. Germline V lookup: CDR1 SGHKS, CDR2 YYEKEE (reference sequence). The CDR3: CASSLAGGATDAQYF. CDR3 nucleotides: TGTGCCAGCAGCTTGGCCGGGGGAGCGACAGATGCGCAGTATTTT.

The rearrangement links TRBV11-2 to TRBJ2-7; perhaps TRBD1 as D (6 bases). CDR3 length equals 14 residues. The germline V gene has CDR1 SGHAT and CDR2 FQNNGV. V was pared by 4 bases and J by 1 base, with 11 bases between. The CDR3 is CASSSQQGSYEQYF. The CDR3 DNA reads as TGTGCCAGCAGCTCACAACAGGGTTCCTACGAGCAGTACTTC. The variable domain in full, completed from reference TRBV11-2 and TRBJ2-7, reads EAGVAQSPRYKIIEKRQSVAFWCNPISGHATLYWYQQILGQGPKLLIQFQNNGVVDDSQLPKDRFSAERLKGVDSTLKIQPAKLEDSAVYLCASSSQQGSYEQYFGPGTRLTVT.

At least ten counts were recorded for this clonotype. V gene TRBV11-2 combines with J gene TRBJ2-4, with 7 bases that match TRBD1. The CDR3 totals 16 residues. The J segment lost 0 bases and the V segment lost 5 bases, leaving 7 bases of the junction unmatched. Per the germline V gene, CDR1 is SGHAT and CDR2 is FQNNGV. The CDR3 coding sequence is TGTGCCAGCAGCCCGGGACAGCTCCTAGCCAAAAACATTCAGTACTTC. Protein sequence: CASSPGQLLAKNIQYF. The full variable domain, with the rest looked up from reference TRBV11-2 and TRBJ2-4, is EAGVAQSPRYKIIEKRQSVAFWCNPISGHATLYWYQQILGQGPKLLIQFQNNGVVDDSQLPKDRFSAERLKGVDSTLKIQPAKLEDSAVYLCASSPGQLLAKNIQYFGAGTRLSVL.

This clonotype was counted ten times or more. J is TRBJ2-7 and V is TRBV6-5; TRBD1 matches 7 bases. CDR1 is MNHEY and CDR2 is SVGAGI in the germline V gene. The CDR3 covers 13 residues. V dropped 2 bases and J dropped 4; count of bases not matched to a gene: 2. CDR3 in DNA: TGTGCCAGCAGTTACCTGACAGGGTACGAGCAGTACTTC. Translating gives CASSYLTGYEQYF.

The chain joins TRBV29-1 to TRBJ2-1, with TRBD2 matching over 14 bases. V trimming: 7 bases; J trimming: 0 bases; junction bases outside the gene matches: 8. The CDR3 has 17 amino acids. Germline V gene data show CDR1 as SQVTM and CDR2 as ANQGSEA. The DNA for the CDR3 is TGCAGCGCAGGGACTAGCGGGAGTATTAGCTCCTACAATGAGCAGTTCTTC. This translates into CSAGTSGSISSYNEQFF.

Remarks on this clonotype: The junction departs from the called germline gene at one end, perhaps through a read error. The chain joins TRBV7-9 to TRBJ2-1; D perhaps matches TRBD2 (6 bases). CDR3 size: 20 residues. Looked up from germline, CDR1 is SEHNR and CDR2 is FQNEAQ (reference sequence). The CDR3: CARGGIRAGQRGSSYNEQSF. The CDR3, as DNA: TGTGCCAGAGGAGGGATACGGGCAGGTCAACGGGGGAGCTCCTACAATGAGCAGTCCTTC. Full variable domain (missing parts from reference TRBV7-9 and TRBJ2-1): DTGVSQNPRHKITKRGQNVTFRCDPISEHNRLYWYRQTLGQGPEFLTYFQNEAQLEKSRLLSDRFSAERPKGSFSTLEIQRTEQGDSAMYLCARGGIRAGQRGSSYNEQSFGPGTRLTVL.

This chain joins TRBV5-1 and TRBJ2-3; TRBD2 might be the D (6 bases). V lost 0 bases, J lost 2 bases, and 10 bases lay in between. The CDR3 totals 15 residues. Germline V gene lookup returns CDR1 SGHRS and CDR2 YFSETQ. CDR3 sequence (DNA): TGCGCCAGCAGCTTGGGGGACTTCGACACAGATACGCAGTATTTT. This translates into CASSLGDFDTDTQYF.

This clonotype has ten or more counts. The chain has TRBV25-1 and TRBJ1-1, with D maybe TRBD1 (6 bases). Germline V CDR1 and CDR2: MGHDK, SYGVNS. The CDR3 totals 15 residues. Deletions cut 8 bases from V and 1 base from J, with 17 bases between. The CDR3 protein is CASGGYRDRNTEAFF. CDR3 nucleotides: TGTGCCAGCGGAGGGTACAGGGATAGGAACACTGAAGCTTTCTTT.

This clonotype was counted ten times or more. The rearrangement uses TRBV12-3 or TRBV12-4 and TRBJ1-1; D remains ambiguous. This CDR3 region has 15 residues. V dropped 5 bases and J dropped 0 bases, with 13 bases sitting between them. CDR3 sequence (DNA): TGTGCCAGCAGTCCAGACTACATCTTGAACACTGAAGCTTTCTTT. Its translation is CASSPDYILNTEAFF.